One sample yielded the 5 T cell receptor beta chains listed below, sequenced in a study of cytomegalovirus exposure and HLA in healthy donors. The PCR contained 60 Vbeta and 13 Jbeta primers. Only in-frame clones appear in the TCRdb table, and some are missing; sequencing was by immunoSEQ multiplex PCR. The table includes approximately 150,000 clones, approximately 84% detected once. Sample: PBMCs. These receptor sequences come from a man between 50 and 59 years old in good health and CMV-seropositive.

This chain joins TRBV5-1 and TRBJ2-3; 7 positions agree with TRBD2. The CDR3 loop spans 15 amino acids. Germline CDR1 SGHRS, CDR2 YFSETQ. The ends lost 0 bases at V and 4 bases at J; junction bases unmatched: 5. The CDR3 spells CASSLAGGRADTQYF. For the CDR3, the DNA is TGCGCCAGCAGCTTGGCCGGGGGGAGGGCAGATACGCAGTATTTT.

The chain employs TRBV2 and TRBJ2-7; D might be TRBD1 (6 bases). Germline V gene sequence: CDR1 SNHLY, CDR2 FYNNEI. This CDR3 spans 15 amino acids. Between the trimmed V and J ends, which lost 3 bases and 3 bases, there was a span of 15 bases. CDR3 amino acids: CASSDTDRDNYEQYF. CDR3 coding DNA: TGTGCCAGCAGTGATACCGACCGGGACAACTACGAGCAGTACTTC. Full variable domain (missing parts from reference TRBV2 and TRBJ2-7): EPEVTQTPSHQVTQMGQEVILRCVPISNHLYFYWYRQILGQKVEFLVSFYNNEISEKSEIFDDQFSVERPDGSNFTLKIRSTKLEDSAMYFCASSDTDRDNYEQYFGPGTRLTVT.

The rearrangement uses TRBV7-9 and TRBJ1-1; TRBD1 matches at 8 bases. CDR3 length: 14 residues. The junction had 10 bases not matched to a gene; V was cut back by 6 bases and J by 7 bases. CDR1 and CDR2 from the germline V gene are SEHNR and FQNEAQ (reference sequence). The CDR3 sequence is CASRAQGAPFEAFF. CDR3 DNA sequence: TGTGCCAGCAGAGCGCAGGGGGCCCCCTTTGAAGCTTTCTTT.

This clone was detected only a few times. V gene TRBV6-1 combines with J gene TRBJ2-2, with TRBD2 matching 14 bases. The J segment lost 6 bases and the V segment lost 11 bases, leaving 8 bases of the junction unmatched. Germline assignment: CDR1 MNHNS and CDR2 SASEGT. The CDR3 loop spans 15 amino acids. The CDR3 here is CAGGLAGGAPGELFF. Written as DNA, the CDR3 is TGTGCCGGAGGACTAGCGGGGGGCGCCCCCGGGGAGCTGTTTTTT.

The chain is built from TRBV5-4 and TRBJ1-2; D possibly corresponds to TRBD1 (6 bases). Per the germline V gene, CDR1 is SGHNT and CDR2 is YYREEE (reference sequence). V was shortened by 4 bases and J by 5 bases, with 12 bases between the two germline ends. The CDR3 spans 13 residues. CDR3 protein: CASSPQGAYGYTF. The CDR3 nucleotides are TGTGCCAGCAGCCCACAGGGAGCTTATGGCTACACCTTC. The entire variable domain, with the rest obtained from reference TRBV5-4 and TRBJ1-2, is as follows: ETGVTQSPTHLIKTRGQQVTLRCSSQSGHNTVSWYQQALGQGPQFIFQYYREEENGRGNFPPRFSGLQFPNYSSELNVNALELDDSALYLCASSPQGAYGYTFGSGTRLTVV.